Listed here are 13 T cell receptor beta chains from one sample, sequenced in a study of beta chain features in type 1 diabetes. These TCRs' antigens remain unknown. Sequencing targeted expressed TCRB transcripts, as all isolated RNA had been reverse transcribed. Produced via immunoSEQ multiplex PCR; TCRdb's table is partial and in-frame only. The sample holds about 650,000 clones; 9.5% to 15% are singletons and the top ten take more than 0.095%. Regarding the study as a whole: The study found moderately but significantly shorter TCRB CDR3s in all four CD4+ subsets of Type 1 diabetes patients.

Sequenced sample: naive CD4+ T cells from blood. The receptors originated from a man in his thirties or forties with type 1 diabetes.

This clone was found a few times. The chain combines TRBV7-2 with TRBJ1-2, with no clear D. With 5 bases removed from V and 7 bases from J, the gap between germline ends came to 17 bases. Germline V CDR1 and CDR2: SGHTA, FQGNSA. The CDR3 extends over 14 amino acids. For the CDR3, the DNA is TGTGCCAGCAGCCCAATAGCGTATGGGGTTGGCTACACCTTC. Its translation: CASSPIAYGVGYTF.

This clone was seen only a few times. The chain joins TRBV19 to TRBJ2-1, with 7 bases fitting TRBD1. The CDR3 sequence is 14 residues long. In germline, CDR1 is LNHDA, CDR2 SQIVND (reference sequence). The junction had 7 bases not matched to a gene; V was cut back by 4 bases and J by 7 bases. The chain's CDR3 is CASSTQGRGNEQFF. As DNA, the CDR3 is TGTGCCAGTAGTACACAGGGGAGAGGAAATGAGCAGTTCTTC.

This clone was found a few times. The genes are TRBV7-7 and TRBJ2-5, with a tentative D call TRBD2 (6 bases). Germline-derived CDR1 and CDR2 are SSHAT and FNYEAQ (reference sequence). The CDR3 sequence is 13 residues long. The DNA of the CDR3 is TGTGCTAGCGGATCTGGGGTTCAAGAGACCCAGTACTTC. Its protein is CASGSGVQETQYF.

This clone was counted a few times. The same CDR3 also results from other DNA sequences found in this sample. The rearrangement links TRBV5-1 to TRBJ1-1, with D maybe TRBD1 (5 bases). The V end was cut by 3 bases, the J end by 3 bases, with 12 bases between. The CDR3 runs 14 residues. From germline, CDR1 is SGHRS and CDR2 YFSETQ. CDR3 DNA: TGCGCCAGCAGCTCCGGAAGGGGAGACACTGAAGCTTTCTTT. Protein sequence: CASSSGRGDTEAFF.

The rearrangement joins TRBV4-3 to TRBJ1-2; D is possibly TRBD1 (5 bases). The germline gives CDR1 LGHNA, CDR2 YSLEER. V was trimmed by 1 base and J by 5 bases, leaving 20 bases between them. This CDR3 comprises 17 residues. This CDR3 is CASSQGIDRGIGYGYTF. DNA of the CDR3: TGCGCCAGCAGCCAAGGTATTGATAGGGGAATTGGATATGGCTACACCTTC.

CDR3 in DNA: TGTGCCAGCAGCTTAACGGGGACTAGCGGGGGAATTGAGCAGTTCTTC. Its translation: CASSLTGTSGGIEQFF. The chain joins TRBV7-3 to TRBJ2-1; 14 bases are shared with TRBD2. The J segment lost 9 bases and the V segment lost 0 bases, leaving 4 bases of the junction unmatched. Germline CDR1 and CDR2: SGHTA and FQGTGA. The CDR3 has 16 amino acids.

J is TRBJ1-3 and V is TRBV9; 7 positions agree with TRBD1. The germline V gene has CDR1 SGDLS and CDR2 YYNGEE. Unmatched junction bases numbered 10, after V lost 1 base and J lost 0 bases. This CDR3 spans 18 amino acids. CDR3 nucleotide sequence: TGTGCCAGCAGCGTAAACGCAAGGGACAGTGACTCTGGAAACACCATATATTTT. Translating it yields CASSVNARDSDSGNTIYF.

V and J are TRBV30 and TRBJ1-1, with D unresolved. Germline V CDR1 and CDR2: GTSNPN, SVGIG (reference sequence). This CDR3 region has 15 residues. Deletions cut 2 bases from V and 1 base from J, with 14 bases between. The CDR3 reads CAWSLGNSWNTEAFF. CDR3 nucleotides: TGTGCCTGGAGTCTGGGGAACAGTTGGAACACTGAAGCTTTCTTT. Full variable domain (outside the CDR3, taken from reference TRBV30 and TRBJ1-1): SQTIHQWPATLVQPVGSPLSLECTVEGTSNPNLYWYRQAAGRGLQLLFYSVGIGQISSEVPQNLSASRPQDRQFILSSKKLLLSDSGFYLCAWSLGNSWNTEAFFGQGTRLTVV.

A remark on this clone: An end of the junction differs from the germline gene, which may be a read error. V and J are TRBV7-7 and TRBJ2-3, with 10 nucleotides matching TRBD2. This CDR3 spans 15 amino acids. Germline CDR1 and CDR2: SSHAT and FNYEAQ (reference sequence). In DNA, the CDR3 is TGTGCTAGCAGCTTAGGACTAGCGGACACAGATACGCAGTATTTT. This translates into CASSLGLADTDTQYF.

The rearrangement joins TRBV5-4 to TRBJ1-2, with 9 positions matching TRBD1. The germline V gene has CDR1 SGHNT and CDR2 YYREEE (reference sequence). The CDR3 is made up of 14 amino acids. V lost 3 bases to trimming and J lost 5 bases; unmatched junction nucleotides: 5. The CDR3 bases are TGTGCCAGCAGCTGGGGACAGGGACAGTATGGCTACACCTTC. Translating gives CASSWGQGQYGYTF.

Only a few counts were recorded for this clone. V gene TRBV5-6 combines with J gene TRBJ2-3; D may be TRBD2 (7 bases). The V and J ends lost 2 bases and 4 bases respectively, with 14 bases between them. CDR1 and CDR2 from the germline V gene are SGHDT and YYEEEE. This CDR3 has 15 amino acids. The CDR3 reads CASSFFAGASDTQYF. DNA for the CDR3: TGTGCCAGCAGCTTTTTTGCGGGGGCATCAGATACGCAGTATTTT.

The genes are TRBV7-9 and TRBJ1-4; the D is unclear. The CDR3 has 15 residues. The germline V gene encodes CDR1 SEHNR and CDR2 FQNEAQ (reference sequence). Trimming left V 1 base short and J 8 bases short, with 14 bases between. CDR3 sequence (DNA): TGTGCCAGCAGCTTAGGGGCTGGGGTATGGGAAAAACTGTTTTTT. Translation gives CASSLGAGVWEKLFF.

About this clone: One end of the junction does not line up with germline, which may come from a read error. V usage is TRBV2 and J usage is TRBJ1-4; weak D call: TRBD1 (6 bases). In germline, CDR1 is SNHLY, CDR2 FYNNEI. This CDR3 is 11 amino acids long. DNA for the CDR3: TGTGCCAGCAGTGAAGGGGGGCCCCAGGTTTTT. Protein: CASSEGGPQVF. Based on the CDR3 plus reference TRBV2 and TRBJ1-4, the full variable domain is EPEVTQTPSHQVTQMGQEVILRCVPISNHLYFYWYRQILGQKVEFLVSFYNNEISEKSEIFDDQFSVERPDGSNFTLKIRSTKLEDSAMYFCASSEGGPQVFGSGTQLSVL.